This entry lists 4 T cell receptor beta chains sequenced from one sample in a study of cytomegalovirus exposure and HLA in healthy donors. The PCR made use of 60 Vbeta and 13 Jbeta primers. The table came from immunoSEQ multiplex PCR; TCRdb's copy has only in-frame clones and leaves some out. Seen here are some 94,000 clones, about two thirds observed once, and the top ten hold under 3%. The sequencing sample was made of PBMCs. All receptors come from a man aged 45 to 65 in good health and CMV-seronegative.

V and J are TRBV9 and TRBJ2-5, with 7 positions matching TRBD1. The CDR3 covers 15 residues. Germline V gene lookup returns CDR1 SGDLS and CDR2 YYNGEE. V was clipped by 3 bases and J by 5 bases; unmatched bases: 10. The CDR3 nucleotides read TGTGCCAGCAGCGCCGCTAACAGGGGTCTTGAGACCCAGTACTTC. Amino acid sequence: CASSAANRGLETQYF.

This clone was found a few times. The chain employs TRBV9 and TRBJ2-4; 7 positions agree with TRBD1. Losses at the gene ends were 4 bases for V and 5 bases for J; bases not matched to a gene: 21. Germline V gene sequence: CDR1 SGDLS, CDR2 YYNGEE. The CDR3 extends over 19 amino acids. The CDR3 coding sequence is TGTGCCAGCAGCCCGAACCCCGGGACAGCCATCCTCGGGGAAAACATTCAGTACTTC. Protein product: CASSPNPGTAILGENIQYF.

This clone was seen a few times. The rearrangement uses TRBV10-1 and TRBJ2-4; 9 nucleotides agree with TRBD1. The V gene's germline CDR1 is WNHNN and CDR2 SYGVQD (reference sequence). This CDR3 has 15 amino acids. V was clipped by 5 bases and J by 2 bases; unmatched bases: 4. The CDR3 is CASSTGGASKNIQYF. The CDR3 DNA reads as TGCGCCAGCAGTACAGGGGGCGCGTCCAAAAACATTCAGTACTTC.

This rearrangement joins TRBV14 to TRBJ2-5, with 9 positions matching TRBD1. The CDR3 consists of 15 residues. In germline, CDR1 is SGHDN, CDR2 FVKESK. Trimming at V came to 4 bases and at J to 5 bases, leaving 8 bases not matched to a gene. In DNA form, the CDR3 reads TGTGCCAGCAGCCCCCCGGGACAGGGATCCGAGACCCAGTACTTC. Translated, it gives CASSPPGQGSETQYF.